The present T cell receptor (delta chain) was sequenced within a study of γδ T cells in repeated Plasmodium falciparum infection (dated by TCRdb to the early 2020s). For the study in its entirety: The natural-infection arm enrolled Malian children exposed to intense seasonal malaria transmission, compared against age and gender matched Australian children. Four controlled human malaria infections were administered to about five malaria-naive U.S. adults over around 600 days by bites from P. falciparum NF54-infected Anopheles stephensi mosquitoes. Controlled-infection subjects were sampled at baseline, immediately before selected infections, and 21 days after each infection. Malian gammadelta TCR repertoires were analysed cross-sectionally during no-transmission periods and were analysed longitudinally across acute febrile malaria episodes. The study looked at how repeated Plasmodium falciparum infection shapes the human gammadelta T cell repertoire, using both natural infection in Mali and controlled human malaria infection.

Spanning cysteine to phenylalanine, the CDR3 consists of 19 amino acids. Only the CDR3 part of the read is kept: 57 bases, read in frame from the first base. As encoded in the germline V gene, CDR1 is TSWWSYY while CDR2 is QGS. V trim: 5 bases; J trim: 3 bases; unmatched bases: 20. What the research found in general, with its limitations: Analysis of inter-individual variability in gammadelta T cell responses was limited by the small size of the controlled-infection cohort. Vgamma9/Vdelta2+ TCR repertoires showed a highly stable polyclonal repertoire over time and infection, with many inter-individual overlapping TCRgamma sequences. Vdelta2-negative gammadelta TCR repertoires from Malian children appeared more clonally expanded, less diverse and less shared than those of Australian children. Generalizability was limited because the Malian cohort was drawn from a small rural village of predominantly one ethnic group. In Vdelta2-negative gammadelta TCR repertoires, which were largely Vdelta1+, repeated controlled infections appeared to drive waves of new clonotype selection.

Taking its sample share into account, this clone is medium-sized (0.01 to 0.1%). Its antigen is unknown. Base quality data are lacking; no much larger clone is found one base away. The same CDR3 arises from other DNA sequences in this sample as well. The library was prepared using multiplex PCR. The instrument given in TCRdb is Illumina MiSeq. Each sorted gammadelta T cell sample was sequenced for both the TCR gamma (TRG) and TCR delta (TRD) chains. In the original analysis: The repertoire analyses drew on clonotype tree plots, the accumulated frequency of the top 20 clonotypes, and diversity index (DI) and D75 metrics. Clone calls in TCRdb were regenerated from the public reads with CATT, after which identical DNA sequences shared one row. The authors' filters were not applied to this entry. The sample table holds tens of thousands of delta-chain clones, of which roughly 0.9% were seen once. The top ten clones comprise just under 10% of the sample.

Vgamma9/Vdelta2+ and Vdelta2-negative gammadelta T cell populations were flow-sorted from peripheral blood mononuclear cells for bulk TCR repertoire analysis. This receptor was taken from a pool of human donors (malaria-infected and uninfected, not separated). The chain uses TRDV1 and TRDJ1, and 8 bases in between align with TRDD3. Sample: gamma-delta T cells from blood. The nucleotide sequence is given as TGTGCTCTTGGGTTCCCCGGTAGTTACTTGGGGGATGCCGCCGATAAACTCATCTTT. It codes for CALGFPGSYLGDAADKLIF.